The clone carrying this T cell receptor beta chain has at least ten counts. These data are taken from a study of T cells after yellow fever vaccination. Each CDR3 protein is one row after TCRdb ran MiXCR on the 5' RACE reads. The data contain approximately 250,000 distinct CDR3 sequences, approximately 6.3% of them singletons. CDR1 SGHRS and CDR2 YFSETQ come from the germline V gene. This CDR3 comprises 15 residues. V gave up 1 base and J gave up 0 bases, with 10 bases separating them. The sample was CD4+ T cells sorted from PBMCs, taken on the day of the yellow fever booster vaccination. J is TRBJ1-1 and V is TRBV5-1, with unresolved D. This TCR came from a man aged 25-40 years who received the YFV17D yellow fever vaccine. CDR3 nucleotide sequence: TGCGCCAGCAGCTTGAATGTATTGCTGAACACTGAAGCTTTCTTT. Its translation: CASSLNVLLNTEAFF.